The 14 T cell receptor beta chains reported below all come from one sample, sequenced in a study of tumor-infiltrating lymphocytes in primary liver carcinoma. Alongside blood RNA obtained from unsorted whole blood, germline DNA was also extracted. Constant-region priming of around 500 ng total RNA yielded TCR beta cDNA. Three-round nested multiplex PCR performed with slightly modified ARM-PCR produced the TCR beta libraries. For approximately 10 cycles apiece, the opening two PCR rounds ran with TRBV1-TRBV30 forward primers and a C-beta reverse primer. TCRdb redid the calling of the multiplex PCR reads with MiXCR, one entry per CDR3 protein. The table has roughly 330,000 distinct CDR3 sequences, 65% seen once; the top ten hold 5% to 6.5%. Sequenced input: peripheral blood. These receptors all stem from a man aged 35 to 55 with primary liver carcinoma and hepatitis B virus infection.

This chain connects TRBV29-1 to TRBJ2-1; no clear D gene. CDR1 SQVTM and CDR2 ANQGSEA come from the germline V gene. V was pared by 3 bases and J by 16 bases, with 25 bases between. The CDR3 has 14 amino acids. The CDR3 region is CSVDKEWPRSERFF. The CDR3 bases are TGCAGCGTTGACAAGGAATGGCCAAGGAGTGAGCGTTTCTTC.

With regard to this clonotype: The CDR3 carries no conserved terminal phenylalanine or tryptophan, so it likely arises from a read error. The V call is TRBV11-2, the J call TRBJ2-7, with D perhaps matching TRBD1 (6 bases). The length of the CDR3 is 13 residues. The germline gives CDR1 SGHAT, CDR2 FQNNGV. V was shortened by 6 bases and J by 7 bases, with 16 bases between the two germline ends. The CDR3 spells CASSSVRTEEQYL. CDR3 coding DNA: TGTGCCAGCAGTTCCGTCAGGACAGAGGAGCAGTACTTA.

Worth noting for this clonotype: This could be a read error, since a much larger clone is one nucleotide away. This chain links TRBV29-1 with TRBJ1-2; D gene uncertain. This CDR3 contains 11 residues. Germline V gene sequence: CDR1 SQVTM, CDR2 ANQGSEA. DNA for the CDR3: TGCAGCATTGAGCGGGCCTATGGCTACACCTTC. Encoded protein: CSIERAYGYTF.

A word on this clonotype: At one end the junction does not follow the germline gene, possibly because of a read error. The chain recombines TRBV11-2 with TRBJ1-5; no reliable D call. The CDR3 runs 15 residues. The germline V gene encodes CDR1 SGHAT and CDR2 FQNNGV. The CDR3 nucleotides read TGTACCAGCAGCTTAGGTAGGTCCGGCAATCAGCCCCAGCATTTT. Residues: CTSSLGRSGNQPQHF.

The table lists this clonotype with many counts. This rearrangement joins TRBV6-5 to TRBJ2-7, with D unresolved. The length of the CDR3 is 14 residues. Between the trimmed V and J ends, which lost 0 bases and 3 bases, there was a span of 9 bases. Germline V lookup: CDR1 MNHEY, CDR2 SVGAGI. The CDR3 DNA reads TGTGCCAGCAGTTACTCGACGGAATACTACGAGCAGTACTTC. Its protein product is CASSYSTEYYEQYF.

This chain connects TRBV6-6 to TRBJ2-2; 11 bases align to TRBD2. The CDR3 is 18 residues long. V shed 2 bases, J shed 8 bases, and the junction held 13 bases outside the gene matches. Germline CDR1 is MNHNY and CDR2 is SVGAGI (reference sequence). CDR3 coding DNA: TGTGCCAGCAGTTACACTAGCGGGAGTTTAAGGTCGACTGGGGAGCTGTTTTTT. Its translation: CASSYTSGSLRSTGELFF.

Notes on this clonotype: The germline gene is not matched at one end of the junction; a read error may be the cause. V and J are TRBV6-5 and TRBJ2-2; D not resolved. The CDR3 is 15 residues long. CDR1 and CDR2 (germline): MNHEY, SVGAGI. CDR3 protein: CARSYLDERSGELFF. As DNA, the CDR3 is TGTGCCAGGAGTTACCTGGATGAGAGATCCGGGGAGCTGTTTTTT.

Concerning this clonotype itself: Given a much more abundant clone one base away, this may be a read error. The chain uses TRBV6-5 and TRBJ1-5, with D possibly matching TRBD1 (5 bases). The CDR3 totals 13 residues. Germline CDR1 is MNHEY and CDR2 is SVGAGI. The CDR3 reads CTSSYGGSQPQHF. The CDR3 DNA reads TGTACCAGCAGTTACGGGGGGAGTCAGCCCCAGCATTTT.

V gene TRBV30 combines with J gene TRBJ1-1; no firm D call. The CDR3 has 11 amino acids. The V end was cut by 0 bases, the J end by 8 bases, with 7 bases between. Germline lookup yields CDR1 GTSNPN and CDR2 SVGIG (reference sequence). The CDR3 nucleotides are TGTGCCTGGAGTGTAGTGGGAGAAGCTTTCTTT. Its protein product is CAWSVVGEAFF.

Concerning this clonotype itself: Mismatch with germline at one junction end may stem from a read error. The V call is TRBV11-2, the J call TRBJ2-5, with 10 positions matching TRBD1. The CDR3 consists of 14 residues. Per germline, CDR1 SGHAT and CDR2 FQNNGV. CDR3 coding DNA: TGTGCCACCAGCTGGGACAGGGGATCAGAGACCCAGTACTTC. Protein product: CATSWDRGSETQYF.

Comment on this clonotype: This is likely a read error, given that the CDR3 carries no conserved phenylalanine or tryptophan at its end. This sequence joins TRBV11-2 and TRBJ1-4; D unresolved. Germline V gene lookup returns CDR1 SGHAT and CDR2 FQNNGV. This CDR3 has 15 amino acids. The CDR3 sequence: CASSLGPDSNEQLFS. For the CDR3, the DNA is TGTGCCAGCAGCTTAGGCCCGGACTCAAATGAACAACTGTTTTCT.

The chain joins TRBV11-2 to TRBJ2-1, with D hard to call. V shed 0 bases and J shed 5 bases, with 11 bases lying between them. The CDR3 spans 15 residues. In germline, CDR1 is SGHAT, CDR2 FQNNGV. Here the CDR3 DNA reads TGTGCCAGCAGCTTAGAGGTCGGTGGCAACAATGAGCAGTTCTTC. Residues: CASSLEVGGNNEQFF.

This clonotype was seen ten or more times. CDR3 residues: CASSYSEPGLSYEQYF. In nucleotides, the CDR3 is TGTGCCAGCAGTTACTCGGAGCCGGGGCTCTCCTACGAGCAGTACTTC. This chain uses TRBV6-5 with TRBJ2-7; D possibly matches TRBD1 or TRBD2 (5 bases each). Trimming removed 0 bases at V and 0 bases at J, with 12 bases between. Germline assignment: CDR1 MNHEY and CDR2 SVGAGI. This CDR3 has 16 residues.

The J gene is TRBJ2-5, the V gene TRBV5-1; 12 bases line up with TRBD2. With 4 bases clipped from V and 4 bases from J, the junction kept 8 bases outside the gene matches. The CDR3 consists of 16 residues. Germline CDR1 and CDR2: SGHRS and YFSETQ. The CDR3 coding sequence is TGCGCCAGCAGCATACAACTAGCGGGAGGCGGAGAGACCCAGTACTTC. Its translation is CASSIQLAGGGETQYF.